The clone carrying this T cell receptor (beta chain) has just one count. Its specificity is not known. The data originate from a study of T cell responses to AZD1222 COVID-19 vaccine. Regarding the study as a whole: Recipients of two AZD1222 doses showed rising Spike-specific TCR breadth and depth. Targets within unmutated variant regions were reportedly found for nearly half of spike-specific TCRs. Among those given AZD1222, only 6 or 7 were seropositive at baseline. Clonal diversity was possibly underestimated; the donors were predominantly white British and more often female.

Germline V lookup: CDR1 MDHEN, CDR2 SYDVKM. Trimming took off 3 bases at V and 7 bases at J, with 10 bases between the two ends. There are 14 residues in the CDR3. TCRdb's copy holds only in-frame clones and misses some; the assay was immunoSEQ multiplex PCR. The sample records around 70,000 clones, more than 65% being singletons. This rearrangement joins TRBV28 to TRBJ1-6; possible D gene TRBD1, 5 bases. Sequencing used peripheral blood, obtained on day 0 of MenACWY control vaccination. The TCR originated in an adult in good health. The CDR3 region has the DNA TGTGCCAGCAGTTTCCAGGGTGGGAATTCACCCCTCCACTTT. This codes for CASSFQGGNSPLHF. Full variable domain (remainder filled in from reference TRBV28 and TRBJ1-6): DVKVTQSSRYLVKRTGEKVFLECVQDMDHENMFWYRQDPGLGLRLIYFSYDVKMKEKGDIPEGYSVSREKKERFSLILESASTNQTSMYLCASSFQGGNSPLHFGNGTRLTVT.